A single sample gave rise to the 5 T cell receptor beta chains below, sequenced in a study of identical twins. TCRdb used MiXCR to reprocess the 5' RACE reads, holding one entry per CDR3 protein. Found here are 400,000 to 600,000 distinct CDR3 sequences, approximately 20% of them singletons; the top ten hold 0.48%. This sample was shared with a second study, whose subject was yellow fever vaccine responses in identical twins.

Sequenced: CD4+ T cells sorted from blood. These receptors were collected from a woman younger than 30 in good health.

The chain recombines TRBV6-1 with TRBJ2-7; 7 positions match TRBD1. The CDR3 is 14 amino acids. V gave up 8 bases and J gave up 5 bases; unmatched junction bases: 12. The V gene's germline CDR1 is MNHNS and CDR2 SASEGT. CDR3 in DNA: TGTGCCAGCTTTAAGCGACAGGGTGGAAACGAGCAGTACTTC. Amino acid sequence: CASFKRQGGNEQYF.

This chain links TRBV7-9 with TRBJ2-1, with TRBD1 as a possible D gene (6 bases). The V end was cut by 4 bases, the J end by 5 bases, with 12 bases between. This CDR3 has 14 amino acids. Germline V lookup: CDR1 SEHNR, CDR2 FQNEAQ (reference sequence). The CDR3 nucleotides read TGTGCCAGCAGCTCACGACAGGTCAACAATGAGCAGTTCTTC. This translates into CASSSRQVNNEQFF. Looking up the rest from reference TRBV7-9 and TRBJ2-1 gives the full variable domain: DTGVSQNPRHKITKRGQNVTFRCDPISEHNRLYWYRQTLGQGPEFLTYFQNEAQLEKSRLLSDRFSAERPKGSFSTLEIQRTEQGDSAMYLCASSSRQVNNEQFFGPGTRLTVL.

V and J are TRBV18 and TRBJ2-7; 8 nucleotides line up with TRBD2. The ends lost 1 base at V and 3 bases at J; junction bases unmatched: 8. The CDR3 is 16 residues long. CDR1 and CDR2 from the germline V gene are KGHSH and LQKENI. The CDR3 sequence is CASSPQGLAGNYEQYF. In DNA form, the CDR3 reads TGTGCCAGCTCACCACAAGGTCTAGCGGGCAACTACGAGCAGTACTTC.

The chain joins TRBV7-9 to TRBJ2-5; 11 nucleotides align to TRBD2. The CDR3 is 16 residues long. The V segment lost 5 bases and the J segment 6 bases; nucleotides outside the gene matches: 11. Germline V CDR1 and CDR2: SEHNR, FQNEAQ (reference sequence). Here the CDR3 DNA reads TGTGCCAGCAGCAAAACACTAGCGGGAGCTTTGAAGACCCAGTACTTC. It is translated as CASSKTLAGALKTQYF.

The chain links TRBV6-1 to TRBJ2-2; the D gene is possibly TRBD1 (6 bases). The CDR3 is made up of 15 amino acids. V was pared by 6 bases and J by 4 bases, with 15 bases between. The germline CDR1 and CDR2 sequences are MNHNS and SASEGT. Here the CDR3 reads CASRGRQVITGELFF. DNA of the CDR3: TGTGCCAGCAGGGGACGACAGGTCATCACCGGGGAGCTGTTTTTT.